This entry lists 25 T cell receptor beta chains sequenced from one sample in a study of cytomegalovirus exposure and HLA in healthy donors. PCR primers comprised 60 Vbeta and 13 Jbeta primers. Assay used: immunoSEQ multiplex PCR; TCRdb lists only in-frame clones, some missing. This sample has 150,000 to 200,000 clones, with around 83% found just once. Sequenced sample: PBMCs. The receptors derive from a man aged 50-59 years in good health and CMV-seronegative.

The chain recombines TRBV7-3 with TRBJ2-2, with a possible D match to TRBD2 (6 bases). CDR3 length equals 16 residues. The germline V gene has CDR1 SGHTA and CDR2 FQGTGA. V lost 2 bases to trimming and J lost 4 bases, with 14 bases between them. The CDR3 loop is CASSLDSGLGTGELFF. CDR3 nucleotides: TGTGCCAGCAGCTTAGATTCGGGACTTGGCACCGGGGAGCTGTTTTTT. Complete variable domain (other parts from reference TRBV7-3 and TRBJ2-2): GAGVSQTPSNKVTEKGKYVELRCDPISGHTALYWYRQSLGQGPEFLIYFQGTGAADDSGLPNDRFFAVRPEGSVSTLKIQRTERGDSAVYLCASSLDSGLGTGELFFGEGSRLTVL.

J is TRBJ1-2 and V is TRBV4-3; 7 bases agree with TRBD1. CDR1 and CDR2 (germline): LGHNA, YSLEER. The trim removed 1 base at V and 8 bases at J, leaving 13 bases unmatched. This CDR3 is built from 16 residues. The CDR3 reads CASSQASRTGRGGYTF. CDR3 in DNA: TGCGCCAGCAGCCAAGCCAGCAGGACAGGACGTGGCGGCTACACCTTC.

The CDR3 here is CASRLDKFYGYTF. The DNA for the CDR3 is TGTGCCAGCAGACTGGACAAGTTCTATGGCTACACCTTC. The chain recombines TRBV6-1 with TRBJ1-2, with D possibly being TRBD1 (5 bases). There are 13 residues in the CDR3. Trimming stripped 6 bases from V and 4 bases from J, with 12 bases between. From germline, CDR1 is MNHNS and CDR2 SASEGT.

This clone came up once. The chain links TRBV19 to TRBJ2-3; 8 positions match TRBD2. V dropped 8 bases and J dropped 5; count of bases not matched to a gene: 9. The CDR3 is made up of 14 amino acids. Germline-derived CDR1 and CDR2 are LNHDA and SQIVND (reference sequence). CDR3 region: CASSERERLDTQYF. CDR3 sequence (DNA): TGTGCCAGTTCCGAGCGGGAGAGGTTAGATACGCAGTATTTT.

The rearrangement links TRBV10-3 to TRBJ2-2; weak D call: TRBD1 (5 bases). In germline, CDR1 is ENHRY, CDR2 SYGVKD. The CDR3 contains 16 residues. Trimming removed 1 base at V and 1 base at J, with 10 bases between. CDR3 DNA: TGTGCCATCAGTGAGTGGGGCCCTATGAACACCGGGGAGCTGTTTTTT. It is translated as CAISEWGPMNTGELFF.

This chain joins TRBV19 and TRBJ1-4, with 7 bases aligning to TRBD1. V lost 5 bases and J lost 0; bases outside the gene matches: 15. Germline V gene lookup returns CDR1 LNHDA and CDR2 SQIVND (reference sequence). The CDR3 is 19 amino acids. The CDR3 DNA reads TGTGCCAGTAGTCCAGAACTGGGACAGACCTTTGCAACTAATGAAAAACTGTTTTTT. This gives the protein CASSPELGQTFATNEKLFF.

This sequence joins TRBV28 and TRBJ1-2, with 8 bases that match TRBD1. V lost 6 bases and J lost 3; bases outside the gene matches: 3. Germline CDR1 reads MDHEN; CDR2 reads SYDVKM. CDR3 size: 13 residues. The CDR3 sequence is CASSRQGYYGYTF. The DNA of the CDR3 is TGTGCCAGCAGCAGACAGGGGTACTATGGCTACACCTTC.

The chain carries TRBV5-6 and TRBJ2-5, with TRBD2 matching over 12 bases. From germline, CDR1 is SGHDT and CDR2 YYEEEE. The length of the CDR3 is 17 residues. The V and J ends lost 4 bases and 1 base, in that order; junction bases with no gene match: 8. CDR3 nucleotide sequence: TGTGCCAGCAGCCTTCGACTAGCGGGAGTCTTCCAAGAGACCCAGTACTTC. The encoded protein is CASSLRLAGVFQETQYF. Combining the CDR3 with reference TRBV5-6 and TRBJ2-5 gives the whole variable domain DAGVTQSPTHLIKTRGQQVTLRCSPKSGHDTVSWYQQALGQGPQFIFQYYEEEERQRGNFPDRFSGHQFPNYSSELNVNALLLGDSALYLCASSLRLAGVFQETQYFGPGTRLLVL.

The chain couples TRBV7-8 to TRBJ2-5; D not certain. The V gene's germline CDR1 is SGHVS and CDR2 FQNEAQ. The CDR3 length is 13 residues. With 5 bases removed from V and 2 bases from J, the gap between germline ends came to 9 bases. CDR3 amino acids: CASSLLRQETQYF. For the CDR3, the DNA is TGTGCCAGCAGCCTCTTGAGGCAAGAGACCCAGTACTTC.

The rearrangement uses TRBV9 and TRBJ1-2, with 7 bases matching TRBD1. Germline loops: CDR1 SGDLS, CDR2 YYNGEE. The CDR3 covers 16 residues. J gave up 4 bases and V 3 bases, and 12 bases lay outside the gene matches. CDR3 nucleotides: TGTGCCAGCAGCGCATTAGGGGGCCCTTCCTCCTATGGCTACACCTTC. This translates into CASSALGGPSSYGYTF. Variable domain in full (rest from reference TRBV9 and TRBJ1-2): DSGVTQTPKHLITATGQRVTLRCSPRSGDLSVYWYQQSLDQGLQFLIQYYNGEERAKGNILERFSAQQFPDLHSELNLSSLELGDSALYFCASSALGGPSSYGYTFGSGTRLTVV.

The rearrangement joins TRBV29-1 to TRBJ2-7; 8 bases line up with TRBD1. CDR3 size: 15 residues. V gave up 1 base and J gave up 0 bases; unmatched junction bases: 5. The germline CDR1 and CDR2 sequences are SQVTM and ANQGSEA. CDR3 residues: CSVEVDRGISYEQYF. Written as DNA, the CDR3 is TGCAGCGTTGAAGTAGACAGGGGTATCTCCTACGAGCAGTACTTC.

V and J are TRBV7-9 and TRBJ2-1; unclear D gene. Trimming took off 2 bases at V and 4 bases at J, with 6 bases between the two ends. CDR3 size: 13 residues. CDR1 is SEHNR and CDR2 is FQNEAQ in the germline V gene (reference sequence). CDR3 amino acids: CASSLTSYNEQFF. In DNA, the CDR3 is TGTGCCAGCAGCTTAACTTCTTACAATGAGCAGTTCTTC.

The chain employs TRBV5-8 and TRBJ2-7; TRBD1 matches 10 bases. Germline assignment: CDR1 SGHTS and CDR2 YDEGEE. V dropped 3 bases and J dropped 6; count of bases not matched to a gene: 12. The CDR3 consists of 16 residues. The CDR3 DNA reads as TGTGCCAGCAGCTGGGGTCGGGGGACAGGGGTTGGCGAGCAGTACTTC. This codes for CASSWGRGTGVGEQYF.

The CDR3 DNA sequence: TGTGCCAGCAGCCCTCACAGGGGTGACACCGGGGAGCTGTTTTTT. Its translation is CASSPHRGDTGELFF. The gene calls are TRBV7-8 and TRBJ2-2; 7 nucleotides line up with TRBD1. The CDR3 consists of 15 residues. CDR1 is SGHVS and CDR2 is FQNEAQ in the germline V gene. V shed 5 bases and J 3 bases; nucleotides not matched to a gene: 6.

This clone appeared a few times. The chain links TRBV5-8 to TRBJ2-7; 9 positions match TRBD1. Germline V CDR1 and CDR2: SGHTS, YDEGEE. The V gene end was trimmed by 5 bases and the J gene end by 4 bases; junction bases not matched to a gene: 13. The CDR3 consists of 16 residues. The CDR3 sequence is CASSEALGTGTYEQYF. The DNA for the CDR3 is TGTGCCAGCAGTGAAGCGCTAGGGACAGGGACGTACGAGCAGTACTTC.

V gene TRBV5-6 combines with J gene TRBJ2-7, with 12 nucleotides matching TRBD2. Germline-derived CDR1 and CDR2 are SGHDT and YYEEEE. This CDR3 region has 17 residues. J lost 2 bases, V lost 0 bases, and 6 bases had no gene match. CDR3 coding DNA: TGTGCCAGCAGCTTGGGGGGTGGGACTAGCGGGCCCTACGAGCAGTACTTC. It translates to CASSLGGGTSGPYEQYF.

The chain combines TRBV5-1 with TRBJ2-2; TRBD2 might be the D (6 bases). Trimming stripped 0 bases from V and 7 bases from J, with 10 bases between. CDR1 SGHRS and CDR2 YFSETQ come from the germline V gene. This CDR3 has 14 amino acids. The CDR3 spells CASSLEGEVGELFF. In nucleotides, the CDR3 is TGCGCCAGCAGCTTGGAAGGGGAGGTCGGGGAGCTGTTTTTT.

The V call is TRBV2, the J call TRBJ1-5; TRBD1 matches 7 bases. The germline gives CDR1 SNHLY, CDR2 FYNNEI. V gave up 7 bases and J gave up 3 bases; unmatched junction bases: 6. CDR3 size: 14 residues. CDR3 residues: CASKVGQVNQPQHF. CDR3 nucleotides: TGTGCCAGCAAGGTCGGACAGGTCAATCAGCCCCAGCATTTT.

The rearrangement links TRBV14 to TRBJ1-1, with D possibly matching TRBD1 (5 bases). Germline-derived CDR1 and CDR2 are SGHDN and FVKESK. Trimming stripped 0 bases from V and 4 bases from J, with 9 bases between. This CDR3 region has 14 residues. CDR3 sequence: CASSQDRVVTEAFF. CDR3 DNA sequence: TGTGCCAGCAGCCAAGACAGGGTGGTCACTGAAGCTTTCTTT.

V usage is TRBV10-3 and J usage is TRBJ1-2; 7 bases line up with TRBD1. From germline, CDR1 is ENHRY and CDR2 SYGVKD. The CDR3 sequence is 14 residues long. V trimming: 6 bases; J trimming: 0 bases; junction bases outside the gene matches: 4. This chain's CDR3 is CAIRGDSANYGYTF. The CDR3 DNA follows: TGTGCCATCAGGGGGGACAGTGCTAACTATGGCTACACCTTC.

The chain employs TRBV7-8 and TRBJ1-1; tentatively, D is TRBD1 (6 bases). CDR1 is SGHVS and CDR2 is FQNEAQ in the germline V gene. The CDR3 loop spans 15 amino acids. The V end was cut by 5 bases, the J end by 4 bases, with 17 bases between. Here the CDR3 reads CASSQMGASGTEAFF. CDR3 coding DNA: TGTGCCAGCAGCCAAATGGGGGCGTCGGGCACTGAAGCTTTCTTT. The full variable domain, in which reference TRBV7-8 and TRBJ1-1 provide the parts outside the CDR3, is GAGVSQSPRYKVAKRGQDVALRCDPISGHVSLFWYQQALGQGPEFLTYFQNEAQLDKSGLPSDRFFAERPEGSVSTLKIQRTQQEDSAVYLCASSQMGASGTEAFFGQGTRLTVV.

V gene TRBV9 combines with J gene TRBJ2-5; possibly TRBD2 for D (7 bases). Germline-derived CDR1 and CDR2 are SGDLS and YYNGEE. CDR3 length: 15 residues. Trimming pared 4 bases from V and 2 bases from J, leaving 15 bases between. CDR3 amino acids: CASSLRGAPQETQYF. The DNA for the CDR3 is TGTGCCAGCAGCCTCCGGGGGGCCCCACAAGAGACCCAGTACTTC. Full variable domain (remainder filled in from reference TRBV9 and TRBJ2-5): DSGVTQTPKHLITATGQRVTLRCSPRSGDLSVYWYQQSLDQGLQFLIQYYNGEERAKGNILERFSAQQFPDLHSELNLSSLELGDSALYFCASSLRGAPQETQYFGPGTRLLVL.

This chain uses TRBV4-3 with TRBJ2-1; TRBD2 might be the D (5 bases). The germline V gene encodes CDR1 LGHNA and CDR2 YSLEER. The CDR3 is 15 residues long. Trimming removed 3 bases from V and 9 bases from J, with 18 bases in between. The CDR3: CASSQNGLSSAEQFF. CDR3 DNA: TGCGCCAGCAGCCAGAACGGACTTTCTTCCGCTGAGCAGTTCTTC.

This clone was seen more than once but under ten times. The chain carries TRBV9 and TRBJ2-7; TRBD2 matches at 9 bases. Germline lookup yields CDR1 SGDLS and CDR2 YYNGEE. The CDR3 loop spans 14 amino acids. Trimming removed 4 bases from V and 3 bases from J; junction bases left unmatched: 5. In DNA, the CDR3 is TGTGCCAGCAGCTCTAGCGGGGTCGGCTACGAGCAGTACTTC. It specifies CASSSSGVGYEQYF.

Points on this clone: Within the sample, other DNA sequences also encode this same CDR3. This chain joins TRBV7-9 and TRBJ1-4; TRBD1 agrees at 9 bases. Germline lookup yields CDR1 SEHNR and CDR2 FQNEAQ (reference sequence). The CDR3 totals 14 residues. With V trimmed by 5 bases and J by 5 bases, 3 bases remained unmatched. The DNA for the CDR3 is TGTGCCAGCAGCCCTGGACAGGGGAATGAAAAACTGTTTTTT. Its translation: CASSPGQGNEKLFF.